This T cell receptor beta chain was retrieved from a study of glioma-infiltrating T cells. CDR3 length: 14 amino acids. Germline V gives CDR1 MDHEN, CDR2 SYDVKM. Trimming pared 8 bases from V and 10 bases from J, leaving 23 bases between. This clonotype has ten or more counts. The iRepertoire nested amplicon-rescue multiplex PCR amplified TCR alpha and beta CDR3s from RNA. For one-step reverse transcription and amplification, roughly 95-450 ng of tissue mRNA or PBMC total RNA was used. TCRdb reanalysed the multiplex PCR reads using MiXCR and keeps one entry per CDR3 protein. The sample lists roughly 100,000 distinct CDR3 sequences, around 28% occurring once.

The sample taken for sequencing was glioma tissue, nonneoplastic brain tissue, or PBMCs (not recorded which). The receptor's source is a human donor with low-grade glioma or glioblastoma, undergoing nonglioma brain surgery, or in good health (not recorded which). The V call is TRBV28, the J call TRBJ2-5, with a tentative D call TRBD2 (7 bases). The CDR3 coding sequence is TGTGCCAGCGGCCGGGCGGGGGCCTTGTCAGACCAGTACTTC. Its protein product is CASGRAGALSDQYF.